This record looks at one T cell receptor (beta chain) sequence and its context. Profiled with immunoSEQ multiplex PCR; TCRdb holds only in-frame clones, not every one. This table holds about 200,000 clones, roughly 90% found once. These data originate in a study of blood T cell repertoires in COVID-19. The junction had 2 bases not matched to a gene; V was cut back by 0 bases and J by 1 base. The length of the CDR3 is 15 residues. Germline V gives CDR1 SGHRS, CDR2 YFSETQ. The clonotype originates from a woman aged 25 to 45 who had recovered from COVID-19. The genes are TRBV5-1 and TRBJ2-5, with 8 nucleotides matching TRBD2. Sequencing input: PBMCs or T cells enriched from blood (not recorded which). In nucleotides, the CDR3 is TGCGCCAGCAGCTTGGCGGCGGGGGGCCAAGAGACCCAGTACTTC. It specifies CASSLAAGGQETQYF.